The clone carrying this T cell receptor beta chain came up a few times. Its specificity is not known. This sample is part of a study of post-analysis software for immune sequencing data. Each TCR beta cDNA library carried unique molecular identifiers. Via MiXCR, TCRdb re-called the PCR reads, giving one row per CDR3 protein. The sample yields 650,000 to 850,000 distinct CDR3 sequences, under 70% seen once. Study results and caveats: Under the F measure, samples that were prepared in one batch clustered strongly together.

Sequencing was done on a sample of blood. The source is a girl aged 10 to 17 with multiple sclerosis.

The CDR3 DNA is TGTGCCAGCAGTATCGGGACCTCCAGCACAGATACGCAGTATTTT. It specifies CASSIGTSSTDTQYF. The chain has TRBV12-3 or TRBV12-4 and TRBJ2-3; D tentatively fits TRBD1 or TRBD2 (5 bases each). This CDR3 has 15 residues. Trimming removed 5 bases from V and 0 bases from J, with 12 bases in between.